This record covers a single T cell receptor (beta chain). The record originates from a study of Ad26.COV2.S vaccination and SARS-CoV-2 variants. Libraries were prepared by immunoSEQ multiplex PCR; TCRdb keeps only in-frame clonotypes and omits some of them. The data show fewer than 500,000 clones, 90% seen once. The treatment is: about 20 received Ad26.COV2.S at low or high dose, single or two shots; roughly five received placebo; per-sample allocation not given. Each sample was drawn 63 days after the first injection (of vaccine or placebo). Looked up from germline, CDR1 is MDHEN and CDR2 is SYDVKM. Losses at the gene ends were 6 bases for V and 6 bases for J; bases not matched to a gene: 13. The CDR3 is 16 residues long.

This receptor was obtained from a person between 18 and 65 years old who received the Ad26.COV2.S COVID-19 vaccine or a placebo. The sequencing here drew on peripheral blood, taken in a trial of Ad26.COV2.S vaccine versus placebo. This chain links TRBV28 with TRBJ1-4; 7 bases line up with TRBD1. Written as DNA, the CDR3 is TGTGCCAGCAGCCTATCGGGAGGGGGCGCATATGAAAAACTGTTTTTT. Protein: CASSLSGGGAYEKLFF.